This T cell receptor (beta chain) appears in the sequencing data of a study of blood T cell repertoires in COVID-19. Study-wide context: COVID-19 samples, acute and convalescent, were from the United States, Italy and Spain. Nucleic acid was either cDNA or gDNA, and it came from T cells, B-cell-depleted T cells, or PBMCs.

Authors' data handling: Amplified reference gene primers provided the basis for estimating nucleated cell counts. The data were produced by immunoSEQ multiplex PCR, yet TCRdb's version contains in-frame clones alone and is incomplete. V and J calls and clone size are given by that table; D and trimming were obtained from the DNA. The data hold approximately 220,000 clones, with about 80% observed a single time. CDR1 and CDR2 from the germline V gene are WSHSY and SAAADI. The CDR3 sequence is 14 residues long. Between the trimmed V and J ends, which lost 6 bases and 2 bases, there was a span of 14 bases.

The source material was peripheral blood. This chain uses TRBV10-2 with TRBJ2-7; D may be TRBD2 (6 bases). The receptor's source is a woman in her twenties or thirties who had recovered from COVID-19. CDR3 sequence: CASRTAGRPYEQYF. Here the CDR3 DNA reads TGCGCCAGCAGAACGGCGGGGAGGCCCTACGAGCAGTACTTC.